This T cell receptor beta chain is drawn from a study of T cells in Graves' hyperthyroidism and ophthalmopathy. What was amplified from RNA transcripts were TCR beta CDR3 regions. With the HTBI primer set, the TCR CDR3 went through a first round of RT-PCR. TCRdb used MiXCR to reprocess the multiplex PCR reads, holding one entry per CDR3 protein. Among some 570,000 distinct CDR3 sequences listed, 15% to 20% were seen once. The CDR3 covers 17 residues. Trimming removed 1 base from V and 4 bases from J; junction bases left unmatched: 8. Germline V gives CDR1 SGHAT, CDR2 FQNNGV. Ten or more counts support this clonotype.

V gene TRBV11-2 combines with J gene TRBJ2-1; TRBD1 aligns across 9 bases. The sequence was obtained from a young woman with Graves' ophthalmopathy. The sequencing input was blood. Written as DNA, the CDR3 is TGTGCCAGCAGCTTAGGGTTGCCGGGACAGGGATACAATGAGCAGTTCTTC. Translated, it gives CASSLGLPGQGYNEQFF.